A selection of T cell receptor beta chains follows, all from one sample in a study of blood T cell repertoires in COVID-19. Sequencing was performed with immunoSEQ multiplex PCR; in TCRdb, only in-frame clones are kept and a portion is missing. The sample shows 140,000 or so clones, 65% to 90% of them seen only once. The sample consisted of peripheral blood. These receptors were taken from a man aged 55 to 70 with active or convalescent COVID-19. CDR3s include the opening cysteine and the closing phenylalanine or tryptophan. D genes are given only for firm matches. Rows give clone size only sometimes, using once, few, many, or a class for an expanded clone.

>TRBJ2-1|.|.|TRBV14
TGTGCCAGCAGCCAAGTTCAAGCGGATGAGCAGTTCTTC
CASSQVQADEQFF
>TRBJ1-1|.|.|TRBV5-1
TGCGCCAGCAGCTTGTTGGAGACAGGCCTGAACACTGAAGCTTTCTTT
CASSLLETGLNTEAFF
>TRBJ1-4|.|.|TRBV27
TGTGCCAGCAGTTCTAGGCGGGCTAATGAAAAACTGTTTTTT
CASSSRRANEKLFF
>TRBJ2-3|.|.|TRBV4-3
TGCGCCAGCAGCCAACACTATGCAGATACGCAGTATTTT
CASSQHYADTQYF
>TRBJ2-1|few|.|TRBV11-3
TGTGCCAGCACCCCCGGGGTCTACAATGAGCAGTTCTTC
CASTPGVYNEQFF
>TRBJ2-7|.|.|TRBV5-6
TGTGCCAGCGGGACGGACAGCTCCTACGAGCAGTACTTC
CASGTDSSYEQYF
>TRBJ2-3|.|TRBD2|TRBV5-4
TGTGCCAGCAGCTCCACTAGCGCAGATACGCAGTATTTT
CASSSTSADTQYF
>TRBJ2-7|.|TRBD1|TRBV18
TGTGCCAGCTCATGGTCAGGGGGCCGGCGAGAGCAGTACTTC
CASSWSGGRREQYF
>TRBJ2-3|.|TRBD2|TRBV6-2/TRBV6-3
TGTGCCAGCAGTTACTGGGCGGGAGGGTCAGATACGCAGTATTTT
CASSYWAGGSDTQYF
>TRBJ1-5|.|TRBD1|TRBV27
TGTGCCAGCAGTTGGACAGGGGGCAATCAGCCCCAGCATTTT
CASSWTGGNQPQHF
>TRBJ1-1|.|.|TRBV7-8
TGTGCCAGCAGCCCCGAAGGTGGGGTAGCGGAAGCTTTCTTT
CASSPEGGVAEAFF
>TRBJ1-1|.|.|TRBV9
TGTGCCAGCAGCGTAGGAGGGTCAGGTGGAGACACTGAAGCTTTCTTT
CASSVGGSGGDTEAFF
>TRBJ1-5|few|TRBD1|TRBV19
TGTGCCAGTACCGAACGCGGGACAGGTGGCAATCAGCCCCAGCATTTT
CASTERGTGGNQPQHF
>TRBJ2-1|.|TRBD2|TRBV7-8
TGTGCCAGCAGCGTCGGACTAGATGGTGAGCAGTTCTTC
CASSVGLDGEQFF
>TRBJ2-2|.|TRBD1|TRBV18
TGTGCCAGCTCACCAGACAGGGTTGACGGGGAGCTGTTTTTT
CASSPDRVDGELFF
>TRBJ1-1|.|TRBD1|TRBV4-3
TGCGCCAGCAGCCCGGGACAGAGGGTGAACACTGAAGCTTTCTTT
CASSPGQRVNTEAFF
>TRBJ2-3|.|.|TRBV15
TGTGCCACCAGCCTCTGGGTCGGACAGCCCACAGATACGCAGTATTTT
CATSLWVGQPTDTQYF
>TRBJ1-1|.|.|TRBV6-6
TGTGCCAGCAATGGGGGGGGCGGCACTGAAGCTTTCTTT
CASNGGGGTEAFF
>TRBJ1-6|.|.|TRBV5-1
TGCGCCAGCAGCTTACAGCCCAATAATTCACCCCTCCACTTT
CASSLQPNNSPLHF
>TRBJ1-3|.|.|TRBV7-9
TGTGCCAGCAGCTCACCGGGACTTCAGAGCTCTGGAAACACCATATATTTT
CASSSPGLQSSGNTIYF
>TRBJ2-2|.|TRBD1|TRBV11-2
TGTGCCAGCAGCCCTCTGGGACAGGGGGTGTCCGGGGAGCTGTTTTTT
CASSPLGQGVSGELFF
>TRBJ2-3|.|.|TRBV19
TGTGCCAGTAGTATTTCAGGGGACACGCAGTATTTT
CASSISGDTQYF
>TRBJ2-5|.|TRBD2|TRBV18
TGTGCCAGCTCTCAAGCGGGAGGGCCGGCAGAGACCCAGTACTTC
CASSQAGGPAETQYF
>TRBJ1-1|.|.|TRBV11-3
TGTGCCAGCAGCTTAGAGTGGAGTGGGGCTTTCTTT
CASSLEWSGAFF
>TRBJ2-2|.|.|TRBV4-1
TGCGCCAGCAGCCTAAACACCGGGGAGCTGTTTTTT
CASSLNTGELFF
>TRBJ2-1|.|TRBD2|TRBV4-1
TGCGCCAGCAGCCAAGATGCGAGGGTTCAGGGACTAGCCTTAAATGAGCAGTTCTTC
CASSQDARVQGLALNEQFF
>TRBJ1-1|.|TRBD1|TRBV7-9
TGTGCCAGCAGCTTACTGACAGGGCCCACTGAAGCTTTCTTT
CASSLLTGPTEAFF
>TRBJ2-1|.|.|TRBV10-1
TGCGCCAGCAGTGAGCTCGGGGAGTGGTTCTTC
CASSELGEWFF
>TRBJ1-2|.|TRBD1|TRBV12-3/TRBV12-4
TGTGCCAGCAGTCCGGACAGGGACTATGACTACACCTTC
CASSPDRDYDYTF
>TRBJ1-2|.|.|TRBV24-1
TGTGCCACCAGTGATTTCGGCGGGGAGTCCTATGGCTACACCTTC
CATSDFGGESYGYTF
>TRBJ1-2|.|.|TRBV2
TGTGCCAGCAGTGAAGCAGCGGGGGACATGATGCATGGCTACACCTTC
CASSEAAGDMMHGYTF
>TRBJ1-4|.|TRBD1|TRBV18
TGTGCCAGCTCACCCCCAGGGGGTTGGAATGAAAAACTGTTTTTT
CASSPPGGWNEKLFF
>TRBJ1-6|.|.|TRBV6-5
TGTGCCAGCAGGGGTCAATTACAGGGAAATTCACCCCTCCACTTT
CASRGQLQGNSPLHF
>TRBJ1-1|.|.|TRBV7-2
TGTGCCAGCAGCTCGCTCACAGTTACATTTGAAGCTTTCTTT
CASSSLTVTFEAFF
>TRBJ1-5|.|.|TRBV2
TGTGCCAGCAGTCCGGGTCTCCTCTCCAATCAGCCCCAGCATTTT
CASSPGLLSNQPQHF
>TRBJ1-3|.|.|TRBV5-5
TGTGCCAGCAGCGGGGGGTCGCCGGGACTGAAATCTGGAAACACCATATATTTT
CASSGGSPGLKSGNTIYF
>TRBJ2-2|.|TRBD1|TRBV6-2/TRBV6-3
TGTGCCAGCAGTTACGACAGGGGAACGGTCACCGGGGAGCTGTTTTTT
CASSYDRGTVTGELFF
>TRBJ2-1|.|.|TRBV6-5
TGTGCCAGCAGTTACTCGCGTGTGTACAATGAGCAGTTCTTC
CASSYSRVYNEQFF
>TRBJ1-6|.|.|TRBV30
TGTGCCTGGAGTGTCGGGACACTAAATTCACCCCTCCACTTT
CAWSVGTLNSPLHF
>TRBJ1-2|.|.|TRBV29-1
TGCAGCGTTCGAACGACAGACTGGTATGGCTACACCTTC
CSVRTTDWYGYTF
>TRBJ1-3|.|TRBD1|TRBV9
TGTGCCAGCAGCGCGGGGAGGGACAGGGGTTCTCTGGGAAACACCATATATTTT
CASSAGRDRGSLGNTIYF
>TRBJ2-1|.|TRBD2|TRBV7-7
TGTGCCAGCAGCTCACAAGCGGGAGCGGGTCTCAATGAGCAGTTCTTC
CASSSQAGAGLNEQFF
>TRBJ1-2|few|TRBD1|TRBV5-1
TGCGCCAGCAGCTCGGGGACAGGGCAGGAGGGCTATGGCTACACCTTC
CASSSGTGQEGYGYTF
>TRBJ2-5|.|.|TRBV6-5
TGTGCCAGCAGTACGGGATTAGTGGAGACCCAGTACTTC
CASSTGLVETQYF
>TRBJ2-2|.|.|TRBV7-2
TGTGCCAGCAGCGCGCAGGGGCGTCACACCGGGGAGCTGTTTTTT
CASSAQGRHTGELFF
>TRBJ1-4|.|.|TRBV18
TGTGCCAGCTCACCGAAAGCCGACACCTACTCAACTAATGAAAAACTGTTTTTT
CASSPKADTYSTNEKLFF
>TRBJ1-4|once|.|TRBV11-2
TGTGCCAGCAGCCCCGCCCGGGTAAAACTGTTTTTT
CASSPARVKLFF
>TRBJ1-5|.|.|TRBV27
TGTGCCAGCAGTGTCTCAGCTCCAGACACTTATAGCAATCAGCCCCAGCATTTT
CASSVSAPDTYSNQPQHF
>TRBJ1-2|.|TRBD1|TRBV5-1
TGCGCCAGCAGCTTGACAGGGGGCGTCGGGAATGGCTACACCTTC
CASSLTGGVGNGYTF
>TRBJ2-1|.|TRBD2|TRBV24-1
TGTGCCACCTCGAGAGCGGGAGGGCCGGACGGTGAGCAGTTCTTC
CATSRAGGPDGEQFF
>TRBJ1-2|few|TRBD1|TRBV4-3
TGCGCCAGCAGCCAAGAGAACAGGGGCTTCTATGGCTACACCTTC
CASSQENRGFYGYTF
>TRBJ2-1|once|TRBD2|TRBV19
TGTGCCAGTAGTACACAAGCGGGAAGAGCTTACAATGAGCAGTTCTTC
CASSTQAGRAYNEQFF
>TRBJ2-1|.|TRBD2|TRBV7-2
TGTGCCAGCAGCTTCATACTAGCGGGGGGGTTATATGAGCAGTTCTTC
CASSFILAGGLYEQFF
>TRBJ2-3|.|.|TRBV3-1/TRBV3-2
TGTGCCAGCAGCCCGCCTAAGAGCGGGTCTAGCACAGATACGCAGTATTTT
CASSPPKSGSSTDTQYF